Listed here are 5 T cell receptor beta chains from one sample, sequenced in a study of blood T cell repertoires in COVID-19 (dated by TCRdb to 2020 to 2022). The method behind the library was the immunoSEQ multiplex PCR assay. Sourced from immuneACCESS, this table was stored by TCRdb with only in-frame sequences that have V and J called. A share of the clones is absent; for the studies checked, an unresolved V gene accounts for under half, and the remainder has no known explanation. Present in this sample are around 280,000 clones, 90% of which were seen just once. The top ten constitute roughly 1.6% of the sample. The specimen was PBMCs or T cells enriched from blood (not recorded which). Source of these receptors: a woman aged 18-35 years with acute COVID-19.

The CDR3 bases are TGTGCCAGCAGCTTGCGGGGACTGGGCCCAGAGCAAGAGACCCAGTACTTC. It specifies CASSLRGLGPEQETQYF. V gene TRBV5-4 combines with J gene TRBJ2-5; D perhaps matches TRBD2 (6 bases). With 1 base removed from V and 2 bases from J, the gap between germline ends came to 18 bases. This CDR3 has 17 amino acids. Germline CDR1 is SGHNT and CDR2 is YYREEE (reference sequence).

This rearrangement joins TRBV2 to TRBJ1-2, with 7 positions matching TRBD1. Germline assignment: CDR1 SNHLY and CDR2 FYNNEI. This CDR3 is 12 amino acids long. The V and J ends lost 7 bases and 6 bases, in that order; junction bases with no gene match: 5. CDR3 protein: CASTRGENGYTF. CDR3 DNA: TGTGCCAGCACCAGGGGGGAAAATGGCTACACCTTC.

This clone was found a few times. The chain links TRBV28 to TRBJ1-5; D uncertain. Germline V gene lookup returns CDR1 MDHEN and CDR2 SYDVKM. Trimming shortened V by 7 bases and J by 5 bases, and 9 bases separated the two germline ends. This CDR3 spans 12 amino acids. The CDR3 loop reads CASNERDQPQHF. The CDR3 bases are TGTGCCAGCAACGAGAGGGATCAGCCCCAGCATTTT.

CDR3 amino acids: CASSLSASGRGEQYF. CDR3 DNA: TGTGCCAGCAGTTTATCGGCTAGCGGGAGAGGCGAGCAGTACTTC. The chain combines TRBV28 with TRBJ2-7, with 10 nucleotides matching TRBD2. The CDR3 is 15 amino acids. V trimming: 1 base; J trimming: 6 bases; junction bases outside the gene matches: 6. Per germline, CDR1 MDHEN and CDR2 SYDVKM.

J is TRBJ2-7 and V is TRBV19; TRBD1 might be the D (6 bases). Per germline, CDR1 LNHDA and CDR2 SQIVND (reference sequence). The germline V and J ends were trimmed by 5 bases and 1 base, with 15 bases remaining between them. The CDR3 is 15 amino acids. The CDR3 region is CASSLTGSLSYEQYF. As DNA, the CDR3 is TGTGCCAGTAGTTTAACAGGGTCCTTATCCTACGAGCAGTACTTC.